This T cell receptor (beta chain) was sequenced for a study of cytomegalovirus exposure and HLA in healthy donors. With respect to this clone: Its target is unknown.

The PCR employed 60 Vbeta primers together with 13 Jbeta primers. Generated by immunoSEQ multiplex PCR, the TCRdb table keeps only in-frame clones and is missing some. The table records about 200,000 clones, roughly 85% of them present only once. The CDR3 contains 13 residues. Germline-derived CDR1 and CDR2 are MNHEY and SVGAGI. Trimming took off 5 bases at V and 11 bases at J, with 18 bases between the two ends. Notes on the study in general: As was reported, the HLA-A and HLA-B alleles of most subjects were accurately predicted from TCR beta sequences. The investigators catalogued about 170 TCR beta chains as cytomegalovirus-associated. Sequencing artifact likely explains a cluster of highly shared sequence variants. As a later analysis showed, a missense DCLRE1C variant was linked to trimming of TCR beta V- and J-genes.

The TCR sequence derives from a young man in good health and CMV-seronegative. V gene TRBV6-5 combines with J gene TRBJ2-5, with D perhaps TRBD1 (5 bases). Sequencing was done on a sample of PBMCs. The CDR3 DNA sequence: TGTGCCAGCAGTCATAACCCAGGGTTGGGGCAGTACTTC. It encodes CASSHNPGLGQYF.